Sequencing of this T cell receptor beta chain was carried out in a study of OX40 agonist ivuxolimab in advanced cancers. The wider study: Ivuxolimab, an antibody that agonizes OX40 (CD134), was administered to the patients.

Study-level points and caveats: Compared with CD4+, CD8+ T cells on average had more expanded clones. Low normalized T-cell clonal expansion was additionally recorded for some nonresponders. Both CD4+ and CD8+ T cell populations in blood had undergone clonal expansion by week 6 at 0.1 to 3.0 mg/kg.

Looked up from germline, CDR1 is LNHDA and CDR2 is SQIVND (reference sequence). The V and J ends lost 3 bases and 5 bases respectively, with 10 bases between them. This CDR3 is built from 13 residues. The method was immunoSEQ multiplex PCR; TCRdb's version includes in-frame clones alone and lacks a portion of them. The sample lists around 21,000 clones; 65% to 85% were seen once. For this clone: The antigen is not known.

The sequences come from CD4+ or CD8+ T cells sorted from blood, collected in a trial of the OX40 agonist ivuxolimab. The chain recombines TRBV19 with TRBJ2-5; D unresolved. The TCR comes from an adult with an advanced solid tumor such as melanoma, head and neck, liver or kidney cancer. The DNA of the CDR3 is TGTGCCAGTAGTATTCGTAATCCCGAGACCCAGTACTTC. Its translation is CASSIRNPETQYF.